These 14 T cell receptor beta chains came from one sample sequenced in a study of response to subunit inactivated influenza vaccine. TCRdb independently ran MiXCR on the RT-PCR reads; one entry per CDR3 protein. The sample has fewer than 700,000 distinct CDR3 sequences, 10% to 15% seen once. The specimen was PBMCs from blood, collected more than 35 days after vaccination. The receptors shown here come from a man aged 45-65 years who received an inactivated influenza vaccine.

This clonotype was seen once. The chain has TRBV3-1 and TRBJ2-2; D unresolved. The CDR3 totals 13 residues. Trimming cost V 4 bases and J 3 bases, with 6 bases left between them. The germline CDR1 and CDR2 sequences are LGHDT and YNNKEL (reference sequence). For the CDR3, the DNA is TGTGCCAGCAGCCCTCCGGACACCGGGGAGCTGTTTTTT. This translates into CASSPPDTGELFF.

In its sample, this clonotype was seen a few times. V usage is TRBV12-3 or TRBV12-4 and J usage is TRBJ2-3; D is unclear. The V end lost 6 bases, the J end lost 3 bases, and 13 bases lay between the germline ends. The CDR3 totals 14 residues. CDR3 loop: CASRVILGTDTQYF. DNA of the CDR3: TGTGCCAGCAGGGTGATCCTGGGGACAGATACGCAGTATTTT.

This clonotype was found a few times. The chain combines TRBV19 with TRBJ2-1; D gene unclear. Germline values: CDR1 LNHDA, CDR2 SQIVND (reference sequence). The ends were cut back, 5 bases at V and 6 bases at J, with 11 bases in the middle. The CDR3 is made up of 13 amino acids. The CDR3 coding sequence is TGTGCCAGTAGTCGCCAGTCCGTCAATGAGCAGTTCTTC. This gives the protein CASSRQSVNEQFF.

The chain has TRBV7-6 and TRBJ2-7, with D possibly TRBD2 on 5 matching bases. This CDR3 is built from 14 residues. Germline values: CDR1 SGHVS, CDR2 FNYEAQ. V was trimmed by 0 bases and J by 6 bases, leaving 12 bases between them. The CDR3 loop is CASSLASGLLEQYF. In nucleotides, the CDR3 is TGTGCCAGCAGCTTAGCCTCGGGATTACTCGAGCAGTACTTC.

This clonotype showed up just a few times. The chain combines TRBV7-9 with TRBJ2-1; 8 bases align to TRBD2. Germline V lookup: CDR1 SEHNR, CDR2 FQNEAQ (reference sequence). V shed 7 bases, J shed 6 bases, and the junction held 8 bases outside the gene matches. The CDR3 is made up of 14 amino acids. CDR3 bases: TGTGCCAGCATCCCGGGGGGGGGTTTCAATGAGCAGTTCTTC. It is translated as CASIPGGGFNEQFF.

This clonotype turned up a few times. V gene TRBV20-1 combines with J gene TRBJ2-1; the match to TRBD1 covers 7 bases. Germline V gene lookup returns CDR1 DFQATT and CDR2 SNEGSKA (reference sequence). V was clipped by 5 bases and J by 8 bases; unmatched bases: 6. The CDR3 covers 12 residues. The CDR3 sequence is CSAHDRAHEQFF. The CDR3, as DNA: TGCAGTGCTCACGACAGGGCCCATGAGCAGTTCTTC.

This clonotype was detected a few times. This chain links TRBV20-1 with TRBJ1-4; possibly TRBD1 for D (6 bases). Per the germline V gene, CDR1 is DFQATT and CDR2 is SNEGSKA (reference sequence). This CDR3 is 14 amino acids long. Between the trimmed V and J ends, which lost 4 bases and 3 bases, there was a span of 12 bases. The CDR3 region has the DNA TGCAGTGCTACGGGGACAACCTCTAATGAAAAACTGTTTTTT. This sequence encodes CSATGTTSNEKLFF.

Only a few counts were recorded for this clonotype. The V and J genes are TRBV5-4 and TRBJ2-6; 10 bases align to TRBD1. The CDR3 covers 17 residues. Germline-derived CDR1 and CDR2 are SGHNT and YYREEE (reference sequence). V shed 5 bases and J 1 base; nucleotides not matched to a gene: 6. This CDR3 is CASRAGTGDSGANVLTF. The CDR3 DNA reads as TGTGCCAGCAGAGCCGGGACAGGGGATTCTGGGGCCAACGTCCTGACTTTC.

The CDR3 DNA sequence: TGTGCCATCACTACGACAGGCCTGAACACTGAAGCTTTCTTT. Its protein product is CAITTTGLNTEAFF. The chain recombines TRBV10-3 with TRBJ1-1; D is perhaps TRBD1 (6 bases). The CDR3 extends over 14 amino acids. Per germline, CDR1 ENHRY and CDR2 SYGVKD. V was shortened by 7 bases and J by 0 bases, with 12 bases between the two germline ends.

This clonotype was counted a few times. The chain couples TRBV28 to TRBJ2-3; 10 nucleotides match TRBD2. CDR1 MDHEN and CDR2 SYDVKM come from the germline V gene. V lost 2 bases to trimming and J lost 2 bases; unmatched junction nucleotides: 7. The CDR3 totals 17 residues. For the CDR3, the DNA is TGTGCCAGCAGTTTAGTACCTAGCGGGAGTGTCACAGATACGCAGTATTTT. Its protein product is CASSLVPSGSVTDTQYF.

In the case of this clonotype: A read error may produce the germline difference seen at one junction end. This chain joins TRBV6-5 and TRBJ1-2; a possible D gene is TRBD1 (5 bases). This CDR3 comprises 14 residues. Germline loops: CDR1 MNHEY, CDR2 SVGAGI. The CDR3 is CVSSYGAGYYGYTF. The DNA for the CDR3 is TGTGTCAGCAGTTACGGGGCAGGGTACTATGGCTACACCTTC.

There are a few counts of this clonotype. The genes are TRBV7-2 and TRBJ2-3; 8 bases are shared with TRBD2. The CDR3 runs 16 residues. V lost 1 base to trimming and J lost 3 bases; unmatched junction nucleotides: 6. Germline loops: CDR1 SGHTA, CDR2 FQGNSA. The CDR3 DNA reads TGTGCCAGCAGCTTAGTAACTAGCGGTCTTACAGATACGCAGTATTTT. This encodes CASSLVTSGLTDTQYF.

V and J are TRBV7-7 and TRBJ2-1; D might be TRBD1 or TRBD2, each matching 5 bases. This CDR3 comprises 15 residues. The germline V gene encodes CDR1 SSHAT and CDR2 FNYEAQ (reference sequence). The CDR3 DNA reads TGTGTTAGCAGCTTAGGTGGGACGGCTTACAATGAGCAGTTCTTC. Residues: CVSSLGGTAYNEQFF.

This chain connects TRBV12-3 or TRBV12-4 to TRBJ2-7; the match to TRBD1 covers 11 bases. The V gene end was trimmed by 5 bases and the J gene end by 6 bases; junction bases not matched to a gene: 6. This CDR3 spans 14 amino acids. CDR3 region: CASSLRTGGSEQYF. CDR3 nucleotides: TGTGCCAGCAGTCTCCGGACAGGGGGCAGCGAGCAGTACTTC.